These T cell receptor beta chains were read from a single sample in a study of cytomegalovirus exposure and HLA in healthy donors. Generated by immunoSEQ multiplex PCR, the TCRdb table keeps only in-frame clones and is missing some. The table has about 120,000 clones, 74% seen once. The specimen sequenced was PBMCs. These receptors were obtained from a human donor in good health. Both conserved end residues are part of each CDR3. D genes are given only for firm matches. Where a row states a size, it is once, few, many or the class of an expanded clone; other rows omit it.

clone_size,j_call,d_call,v_call,cdr3_aa,cdr3_nt
-,TRBJ1-4,-,TRBV2,CASSESGGQGEKLFF,TGTGCCAGCAGTGAATCGGGAGGGCAGGGGGAAAAACTGTTTTTT
few,TRBJ2-7,TRBD2,TRBV29-1,CSVARLAGTYEQYF,TGCAGCGTCGCAAGACTAGCGGGGACCTACGAGCAGTACTTC
-,TRBJ1-3,-,TRBV28,CASSFQGYSGNTIYF,TGTGCCAGCAGTTTCCAGGGGTACTCTGGAAACACCATATATTTT
-,TRBJ1-1,-,TRBV9,CASSVGTVGEAFF,TGTGCCAGCAGCGTAGGGACTGTGGGTGAAGCTTTCTTT
-,TRBJ2-7,TRBD2,TRBV5-1,CASSPSAWTSSSHEQYF,TGCGCCAGCAGCCCTAGTGCGTGGACTAGCAGTTCCCACGAGCAGTACTTC
many,TRBJ2-2,TRBD1,TRBV5-4,CASSLAGTVRAGELFF,TGTGCCAGCAGCTTGGCAGGGACAGTACGGGCCGGGGAGCTGTTTTTT
-,TRBJ2-5,-,TRBV7-6,CASSLLFAGGETQYF,TGTGCCAGCAGCTTATTGTTCGCAGGGGGGGAGACCCAGTACTTC
-,TRBJ1-2,TRBD1,TRBV19,CASTSRLRPLGQVVAGYTF,TGTGCCAGTACCTCACGTCTACGCCCGCTAGGACAGGTTGTAGCTGGCTACACCTTC
once,TRBJ2-7,TRBD1,TRBV28,CASSPLLGTGLYEQYF,TGTGCCAGCAGTCCCCTCCTGGGGACAGGTCTTTACGAGCAGTACTTC
-,TRBJ2-7,TRBD1,TRBV15,CATSRAGTVYEQYF,TGTGCCACCAGCAGGGCCGGGACAGTATACGAGCAGTACTTC
-,TRBJ2-7,TRBD1,TRBV6-4,CASSDSRGDSSYEQYF,TGTGCCAGCAGTGACTCGAGAGGGGACAGCTCCTACGAGCAGTACTTC
-,TRBJ1-1,TRBD1,TRBV30,CAWSQDRGSNTEAFF,TGTGCCTGGAGTCAAGACAGGGGCTCGAACACTGAAGCTTTCTTT
-,TRBJ1-1,TRBD1,TRBV5-1,CASSRTGASPEAFF,TGCGCCAGCAGCCGCACAGGGGCGTCCCCTGAAGCTTTCTTT
-,TRBJ2-7,-,TRBV2,CASSGTISEQYF,TGTGCCAGCAGTGGGACTATTTCCGAGCAGTACTTC
-,TRBJ1-1,-,TRBV19,CASSYRDTRNTEAFF,TGTGCCAGTAGTTACCGGGACACCCGTAACACTGAAGCTTTCTTT
-,TRBJ2-7,TRBD1,TRBV4-1,CASSQVAGQGSYEQYF,TGCGCCAGCAGCCAAGTAGCGGGACAGGGGTCCTACGAGCAGTACTTC
-,TRBJ1-1,TRBD1,TRBV7-6,CASSTTGTENTEAFF,TGTGCCAGCAGCACCACCGGGACAGAGAACACTGAAGCTTTCTTT
-,TRBJ2-7,TRBD2,TRBV5-1,CASSFQGGTSGGPHEQYF,TGCGCCAGCAGCTTCCAGGGAGGGACTAGCGGGGGCCCCCACGAGCAGTACTTC
once,TRBJ2-2,-,TRBV28,CASRTDPNTGELFF,TGTGCCAGTAGGACAGATCCGAACACCGGGGAGCTGTTTTTT
-,TRBJ1-5,-,TRBV14,CASSQFVNQPQHF,TGTGCCAGCAGCCAATTCGTCAATCAGCCCCAGCATTTT
-,TRBJ2-7,TRBD1,TRBV5-5,CASRARDRASYEQYF,TGTGCCAGCAGAGCCCGGGACAGGGCCTCCTACGAGCAGTACTTC
few,TRBJ1-5,-,TRBV6-5,CASSLVSNQPQHF,TGTGCCAGCAGTTTAGTCAGCAATCAGCCCCAGCATTTT
few,TRBJ1-4,TRBD1,TRBV6-5,CASSYSSGTGTEKLFF,TGTGCCAGCAGTTACTCCTCCGGGACAGGGACTGAAAAACTGTTTTTT